This T cell receptor beta chain came from a study of T-cell memory formation after mild COVID-19. This clonotype has ten or more counts. V dropped 6 bases and J dropped 2; count of bases not matched to a gene: 6. The CDR3 runs to 16 residues. MiXCR was run by TCRdb on the 5' RACE reads, yielding one entry per CDR3 protein. Among nearly 350,000 distinct CDR3 sequences listed, 13% were seen once. Sample: PBMCs or a T cell subset sorted from them (not recorded which). This clonotype was sampled from a man younger than 35 who had mild COVID-19 (a few samples of this study predate the infection). Cell type and time point are not known. The V gene is TRBV12-3 or TRBV12-4, the J gene TRBJ2-3; 12 bases map to TRBD2. For the CDR3, the DNA is TGTGCCAGCAGCCTCAGACTAGCGGGGGTCACAGATACGCAGTATTTT. Amino acids: CASSLRLAGVTDTQYF.